These 25 T cell receptor beta chains came from one sample sequenced in a study of neoadjuvant anti-PD-1 for oral cavity cancer. Data came from immunoSEQ multiplex PCR; TCRdb stores just in-frame clones and leaves some out. The sample contains tens of thousands of clones, approximately 80% of which appear only once. This sample comprised PBMCs, obtained before nivolumab (anti-PD-1) treatment. Receptors originate from a person aged 35-79 years with oral cavity squamous cell carcinoma.

V and J are TRBV27 and TRBJ2-2; D call uncertain. Germline loops: CDR1 MNHEY, CDR2 SMNVEV (reference sequence). This CDR3 has 13 amino acids. Trimming took 4 bases from V and 1 from J, leaving 4 bases between them. The CDR3 sequence is CASSSQNTGELFF. CDR3 bases: TGTGCCAGCAGTTCACAGAACACCGGGGAGCTGTTTTTT.

The chain carries TRBV2 and TRBJ1-1; no clear D gene. Germline V gives CDR1 SNHLY, CDR2 FYNNEI. The V end was cut by 1 base, the J end by 0 bases, with 6 bases between. The CDR3 covers 14 residues. DNA of the CDR3: TGTGCCAGCAGTGAAGGGGTCATGAACACTGAAGCTTTCTTT. This encodes CASSEGVMNTEAFF.

J is TRBJ1-1 and V is TRBV6-1; D not certain. V was trimmed by 8 bases and J by 8 bases, leaving 15 bases between them. This CDR3 comprises 12 residues. From germline, CDR1 is MNHNS and CDR2 SASEGT. The CDR3 sequence: CASSGPLPEAFF. CDR3 coding DNA: TGTGCCAGCTCTGGGCCCTTACCCGAAGCTTTCTTT.

The chain employs TRBV30 and TRBJ1-5, with D unclear. The CDR3 length is 13 residues. Between the trimmed V and J ends, which lost 3 bases and 2 bases, there was a span of 8 bases. Germline V CDR1 and CDR2: GTSNPN, SVGIG (reference sequence). As DNA, the CDR3 is TGTGCCTGGAGCCGGGCAGGCAATCAGCCCCAGCATTTT. Translating gives CAWSRAGNQPQHF.

The chain combines TRBV11-2 with TRBJ2-7, with D unclear. The CDR3 consists of 14 residues. The V end was cut by 1 base, the J end by 2 bases, with 9 bases between. Germline V gene sequence: CDR1 SGHAT, CDR2 FQNNGV. Here the CDR3 DNA reads TGTGCCAGCAGCTTAGGTCGGCTTCCCTACGAGCAGTACTTC. As protein: CASSLGRLPYEQYF.

V gene TRBV2 combines with J gene TRBJ2-2; D gene uncertain. The CDR3 loop spans 17 amino acids. Germline CDR1 SNHLY, CDR2 FYNNEI. Trimming removed 0 bases from V and 1 base from J, with 12 bases in between. The CDR3 here is CASSEAIRTLNTGELFF. CDR3 DNA sequence: TGTGCCAGCAGTGAAGCGATCAGGACGCTGAACACCGGGGAGCTGTTTTTT.

This clone was seen a single time. The gene calls are TRBV4-1 and TRBJ2-7; D is unresolved. Germline lookup yields CDR1 MGHRA and CDR2 YSYEKL. CDR3 size: 12 residues. Trimming cost V 4 bases and J 3 bases, with 7 bases left between them. The CDR3 DNA reads TGCGCCAGCAGCCGATCAGGCTACGAGCAGTACTTC. Its translation is CASSRSGYEQYF.

The chain links TRBV9 to TRBJ2-7; D is tentatively TRBD1 or TRBD2 (5 bases each). The germline V gene encodes CDR1 SGDLS and CDR2 YYNGEE. The CDR3 loop spans 14 amino acids. Trimming left V 4 bases short and J 3 bases short, with 14 bases between. In DNA form, the CDR3 reads TGTGCCAGCAGCCCCACCGGGACCAGCTACGAGCAGTACTTC. It codes for CASSPTGTSYEQYF.

This clone was counted once. The gene calls are TRBV6-5 and TRBJ2-7, with unresolved D. V lost 5 bases, J lost 0 bases, and 11 bases lay in between. The CDR3 is 14 amino acids. Germline lookup yields CDR1 MNHEY and CDR2 SVGAGI. The CDR3 spells CASSQQLLSYEQYF. The CDR3 bases are TGTGCCAGCAGTCAGCAGCTGCTCTCCTACGAGCAGTACTTC.

This chain joins TRBV5-1 and TRBJ2-3, with 10 bases aligning to TRBD2. The V gene end was trimmed by 4 bases and the J gene end by 1 base; junction bases not matched to a gene: 6. This CDR3 comprises 16 residues. Germline CDR1 reads SGHRS; CDR2 reads YFSETQ. CDR3 in amino acids: CASSLIGLAGTDTQYF. The CDR3 nucleotides read TGCGCCAGCAGCCTGATAGGACTAGCGGGCACAGATACGCAGTATTTT.

V gene TRBV5-4 combines with J gene TRBJ2-3, with a possible D match to TRBD2 (6 bases). V was trimmed by 1 base and J by 2 bases, leaving 14 bases between them. Germline assignment: CDR1 SGHNT and CDR2 YYREEE (reference sequence). This CDR3 region has 16 residues. The CDR3 region has the DNA TGTGCCAGCAGCTTGATTTGGTCGGGAGCCACAGATACGCAGTATTTT. Protein: CASSLIWSGATDTQYF.

In DNA form, the CDR3 reads TGTGCCAGCATTGCGCTAGCGGGAGCGCACGAGCAGTACTTC. Protein: CASIALAGAHEQYF. V usage is TRBV6-1 and J usage is TRBJ2-7; 10 bases match TRBD2. The germline V gene has CDR1 MNHNS and CDR2 SASEGT. The CDR3 is 14 residues long. The ends lost 7 bases at V and 5 bases at J; junction bases unmatched: 8.

V is TRBV9 and J is TRBJ2-7; 11 nucleotides line up with TRBD2. The V and J ends lost 4 bases and 4 bases, in that order; junction bases with no gene match: 10. The CDR3 spans 16 residues. Germline CDR1 SGDLS, CDR2 YYNGEE. CDR3 bases: TGTGCCAGCAGCCCCCGGTCGACTAGCGGGATTTACGAGCAGTACTTC. Its protein is CASSPRSTSGIYEQYF. Complete variable domain (other parts from reference TRBV9 and TRBJ2-7): DSGVTQTPKHLITATGQRVTLRCSPRSGDLSVYWYQQSLDQGLQFLIQYYNGEERAKGNILERFSAQQFPDLHSELNLSSLELGDSALYFCASSPRSTSGIYEQYFGPGTRLTVT.

The V call is TRBV2, the J call TRBJ2-1, with TRBD2 matching 13 bases. The CDR3 totals 16 residues. The germline gives CDR1 SNHLY, CDR2 FYNNEI. The ends lost 10 bases at V and 2 bases at J; junction bases unmatched: 8. The chain's CDR3 is CATIGTSGTPYNEQFF. The CDR3 DNA reads TGTGCCACCATCGGGACTAGCGGGACACCCTACAATGAGCAGTTCTTC.

CDR3 loop: CASQAGTINTGELFF. As DNA, the CDR3 is TGTGCCAGTCAGGCCGGGACTATCAACACCGGGGAGCTGTTTTTT. The genes are TRBV27 and TRBJ2-2, with 7 bases fitting TRBD2. This CDR3 contains 15 residues. From germline, CDR1 is MNHEY and CDR2 SMNVEV (reference sequence). V gave up 9 bases and J gave up 2 bases; unmatched junction bases: 9.

The chain couples TRBV9 to TRBJ1-5, with D possibly being TRBD1 (6 bases). V was trimmed by 3 bases and J by 3 bases, leaving 10 bases between them. CDR3 length: 14 amino acids. The germline V gene has CDR1 SGDLS and CDR2 YYNGEE. CDR3 loop: CASSASGDNQPQHF. In DNA form, the CDR3 reads TGTGCCAGCAGCGCCTCAGGGGACAATCAGCCCCAGCATTTT.

The V gene is TRBV6-5, the J gene TRBJ1-5; perhaps TRBD1 as D (5 bases). The CDR3 runs to 13 residues. Per the germline V gene, CDR1 is MNHEY and CDR2 is SVGAGI. V was clipped by 4 bases and J by 8 bases, with 12 bases between them. CDR3 sequence: CASSWGPGEPQHF. DNA for the CDR3: TGTGCCAGCAGTTGGGGACCCGGGGAGCCCCAGCATTTT.

V is TRBV10-3 and J is TRBJ1-2, with D possibly being TRBD1 (5 bases). The V end was cut by 6 bases, the J end by 6 bases, with 17 bases between. The CDR3 loop spans 14 amino acids. CDR1 ENHRY and CDR2 SYGVKD come from the germline V gene. The CDR3 sequence is CAISPTDLLNGYTF. The CDR3 DNA sequence: TGTGCCATCAGCCCGACAGATCTGCTGAATGGCTACACCTTC.

The rearrangement uses TRBV6-6 and TRBJ1-1, with D perhaps matching TRBD1 (5 bases). The CDR3 is 15 amino acids. Trimming pared 0 bases from V and 1 base from J, leaving 9 bases between. CDR1 is MNHNY, CDR2 SVGAGI, per germline (reference sequence). CDR3 coding DNA: TGTGCCAGCAGTTACTCAGGGACGGCGAACACTGAAGCTTTCTTT. This translates into CASSYSGTANTEAFF.

CDR3 bases: TGTGCCAGCAGCTCAAAGCGGGGGGAAGAGACCCAGTACTTC. This codes for CASSSKRGEETQYF. The chain recombines TRBV5-4 with TRBJ2-5, with TRBD2 matching over 9 bases. The germline V gene has CDR1 SGHNT and CDR2 YYREEE (reference sequence). Trimming took 3 bases from V and 3 from J; bases not matched to a gene: 3. The CDR3 has 14 amino acids.

The rearrangement joins TRBV11-2 to TRBJ1-5; D uncertain. The V end lost 3 bases, the J end lost 1 base, and 7 bases lay between the germline ends. The CDR3 runs 14 residues. The germline gives CDR1 SGHAT, CDR2 FQNNGV. The CDR3 DNA follows: TGTGCCAGCAGCTTTACGGGAAGCAATCAGCCCCAGCATTTT. Protein sequence: CASSFTGSNQPQHF.

This clone has just a few counts. This chain uses TRBV29-1 with TRBJ2-7; no definite D call. V lost 8 bases and J 0 bases, leaving 11 bases between the germline ends. Germline values: CDR1 SQVTM, CDR2 ANQGSEA. The CDR3 has 12 residues. The CDR3 sequence: CSYAGSSYEQYF. CDR3 nucleotide sequence: TGCAGCTATGCAGGTTCCTCCTACGAGCAGTACTTC.

The table lists this clone with a few counts. This chain connects TRBV5-1 to TRBJ2-7; TRBD1 matches at 8 bases. Germline V gene data show CDR1 as SGHRS and CDR2 as YFSETQ. The CDR3 sequence is 15 residues long. The junction had 12 bases not matched to a gene; V was cut back by 4 bases and J by 6 bases. CDR3 in amino acids: CASSENQGAQREQYF. Written as DNA, the CDR3 is TGCGCCAGCAGCGAAAACCAGGGGGCGCAGCGCGAGCAGTACTTC.

The rearrangement uses TRBV6-5 and TRBJ2-7; 9 nucleotides align to TRBD1. CDR3 size: 14 residues. Looked up from germline, CDR1 is MNHEY and CDR2 is SVGAGI. Trimming cost V 5 bases and J 8 bases; bases outside gene matches: 10. The CDR3 spells CASSTGTGLMKQYF. DNA of the CDR3: TGTGCCAGCAGTACTGGGACAGGGTTGATGAAGCAGTACTTC.

The chain employs TRBV30 and TRBJ1-5; D gene unclear. Germline V lookup: CDR1 GTSNPN, CDR2 SVGIG (reference sequence). V shed 1 base and J shed 0 bases, with 7 bases lying between them. This CDR3 contains 14 residues. For the CDR3, the DNA is TGTGCCTGGAGTGGACGGGGTAGCAATCAGCCCCAGCATTTT. Protein product: CAWSGRGSNQPQHF.